This record concerns one T cell receptor (beta chain) sequence. Its antigen is not identified. This entry belongs to a study of T cell responses to AZD1222 COVID-19 vaccine. Some clones are missing from TCRdb's copy, which holds only in-frame ones; the method was immunoSEQ multiplex PCR. This table has approximately 120,000 clones, about 87% appearing once. Points from the study as a whole: Researchers took repertoire samples only after the peak T cell response had come.

The TCR was taken from an adult in good health. The sample was peripheral blood, taken on day 0 of AZD1222 vaccination.

The CDR3 DNA follows: TGTGCCAGCAGCTTATGGGTTAGCGGGGGAGGATCTGGGGCCAACGTCCTGACTTTC. It translates to CASSLWVSGGGSGANVLTF. The V and J genes are TRBV11-2 and TRBJ2-6; 9 bases agree with TRBD2. V shed 2 bases and J 1 base; nucleotides not matched to a gene: 9. The CDR3 is 19 amino acids. CDR1 SGHAT and CDR2 FQNNGV come from the germline V gene. Drawing the rest from reference TRBV11-2 and TRBJ2-6, the complete variable domain is EAGVAQSPRYKIIEKRQSVAFWCNPISGHATLYWYQQILGQGPKLLIQFQNNGVVDDSQLPKDRFSAERLKGVDSTLKIQPAKLEDSAVYLCASSLWVSGGGSGANVLTFGAGSRLTVL.